This T cell receptor beta chain was retrieved from a study of blood T cell repertoires in COVID-19. Enrollment of patients from Seattle took place during active infection, with longitudinal follow-up. Per the original methods: The assay estimated nucleated cells by amplifying reference gene primers. The table came from immunoSEQ multiplex PCR; TCRdb's copy has only in-frame clones and leaves some out. V and J calls and clone size follow that table, whereas D and trimming were derived from the DNA. The sample has some 45,000 clones; about 92% are singletons. Input material: peripheral blood. This sequence originates from a man aged 60-69 years with COVID-19, enrolled during active disease.

The CDR3 DNA reads as TGTGCCAGCATGGGCTCTCCCTATGGCTACACCTTC. The encoded protein is CASMGSPYGYTF. V gene TRBV6-5 combines with J gene TRBJ1-2; no reliable D call. The CDR3 consists of 12 residues. CDR1 and CDR2 from the germline V gene are MNHEY and SVGAGI. Between the trimmed V and J ends, which lost 7 bases and 4 bases, there was a span of 10 bases.